This TCR beta chain is drawn from a study of CD8 T cells in ankylosing spondylitis. Regarding the study as a whole: Matched ankylosing spondylitis synovial fluid reportedly contained a significantly enriched population of disease-linked clones. Within ankylosing spondylitis blood, a TCR beta motif made up of under 10 highly homologous variants appeared to be characteristic. Disease-linked clones bore a CD8+ phenotype, appearing relatively rarely in peripheral blood.

As for this clonotype: The antigen is undetermined.

Each TCR beta library was made by quantitative 5'-RACE that incorporated molecular barcodes. Via MiXCR, TCRdb re-called the 5' RACE reads, giving one row per CDR3 protein. The sample records a few hundred thousand distinct CDR3 sequences, about 20% being singletons. This CDR3 contains 19 residues. Germline CDR1 MGHRA, CDR2 YSYEKL. V lost 0 bases and J lost 5; bases outside the gene matches: 13. The sequenced material came from blood, either unsorted or a sorted T cell fraction (not recorded which). This receptor was obtained from a male donor with ankylosing spondylitis or in good health (not recorded which). V and J are TRBV4-1 and TRBJ2-5, with 12 bases matching TRBD2. The CDR3 DNA is TGCGCCAGCAGCCAAGAAAGACTAGCGGGAGTAGGGGCCGGGGAGACCCAGTACTTC. This gives the protein CASSQERLAGVGAGETQYF.